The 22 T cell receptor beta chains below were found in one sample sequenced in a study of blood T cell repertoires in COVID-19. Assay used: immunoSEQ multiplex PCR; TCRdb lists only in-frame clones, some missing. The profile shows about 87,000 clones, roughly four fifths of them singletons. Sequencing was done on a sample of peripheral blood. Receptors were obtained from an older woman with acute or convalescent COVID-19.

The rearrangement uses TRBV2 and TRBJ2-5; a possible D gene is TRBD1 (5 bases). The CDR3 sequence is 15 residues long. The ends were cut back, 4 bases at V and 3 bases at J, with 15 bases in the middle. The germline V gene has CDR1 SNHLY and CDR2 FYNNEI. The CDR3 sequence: CASSAWPGSEETQYF. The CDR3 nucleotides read TGTGCCAGCAGTGCGTGGCCAGGGTCGGAAGAGACCCAGTACTTC. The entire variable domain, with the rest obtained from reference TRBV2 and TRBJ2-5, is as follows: EPEVTQTPSHQVTQMGQEVILRCVPISNHLYFYWYRQILGQKVEFLVSFYNNEISEKSEIFDDQFSVERPDGSNFTLKIRSTKLEDSAMYFCASSAWPGSEETQYFGPGTRLLVL.

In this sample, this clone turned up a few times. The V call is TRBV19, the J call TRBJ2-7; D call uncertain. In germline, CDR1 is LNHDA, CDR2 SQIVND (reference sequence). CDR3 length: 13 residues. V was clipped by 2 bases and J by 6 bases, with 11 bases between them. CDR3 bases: TGTGCCAGTAGTATACAGGCCAGCTTCGAGCAGTACTTC. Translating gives CASSIQASFEQYF.

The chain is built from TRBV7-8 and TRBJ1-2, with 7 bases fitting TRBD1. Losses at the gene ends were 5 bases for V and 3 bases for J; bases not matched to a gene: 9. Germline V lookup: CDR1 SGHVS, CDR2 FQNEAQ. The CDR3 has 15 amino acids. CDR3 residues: CASSQRTGDHYGYTF. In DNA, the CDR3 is TGTGCCAGCAGCCAGAGGACAGGCGACCACTATGGCTACACCTTC. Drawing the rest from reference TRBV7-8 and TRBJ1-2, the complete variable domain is GAGVSQSPRYKVAKRGQDVALRCDPISGHVSLFWYQQALGQGPEFLTYFQNEAQLDKSGLPSDRFFAERPEGSVSTLKIQRTQQEDSAVYLCASSQRTGDHYGYTFGSGTRLTVV.

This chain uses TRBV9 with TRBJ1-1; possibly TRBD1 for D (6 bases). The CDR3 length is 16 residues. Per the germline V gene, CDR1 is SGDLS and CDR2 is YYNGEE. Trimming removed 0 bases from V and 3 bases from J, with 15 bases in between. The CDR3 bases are TGTGCCAGCAGCGTAGGAACCGGACAGCTATACACTGAAGCTTTCTTT. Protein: CASSVGTGQLYTEAFF. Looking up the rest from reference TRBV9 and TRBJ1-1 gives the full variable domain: DSGVTQTPKHLITATGQRVTLRCSPRSGDLSVYWYQQSLDQGLQFLIQYYNGEERAKGNILERFSAQQFPDLHSELNLSSLELGDSALYFCASSVGTGQLYTEAFFGQGTRLTVV.

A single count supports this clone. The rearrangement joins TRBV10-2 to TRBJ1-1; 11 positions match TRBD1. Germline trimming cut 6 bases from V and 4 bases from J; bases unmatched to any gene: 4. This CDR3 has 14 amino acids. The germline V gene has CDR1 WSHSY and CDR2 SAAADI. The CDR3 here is CASRDRGPITEAFF. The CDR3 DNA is TGCGCCAGCAGGGACAGGGGGCCTATCACTGAAGCTTTCTTT.

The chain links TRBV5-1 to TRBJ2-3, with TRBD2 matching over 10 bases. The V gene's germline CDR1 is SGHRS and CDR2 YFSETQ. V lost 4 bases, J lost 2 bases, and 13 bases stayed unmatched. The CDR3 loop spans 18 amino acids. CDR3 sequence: CASSRAPQRGGYTDTQYF. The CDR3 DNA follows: TGCGCCAGCAGCCGGGCCCCCCAGCGGGGGGGGTACACAGATACGCAGTATTTT.

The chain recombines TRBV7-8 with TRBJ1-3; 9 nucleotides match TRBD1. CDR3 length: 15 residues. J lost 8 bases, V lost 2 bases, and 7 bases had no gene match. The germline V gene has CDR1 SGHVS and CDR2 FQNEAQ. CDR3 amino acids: CASSLSGQGLDTIYF. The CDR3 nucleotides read TGTGCCAGCAGCTTATCCGGACAGGGGCTGGACACCATATATTTT.

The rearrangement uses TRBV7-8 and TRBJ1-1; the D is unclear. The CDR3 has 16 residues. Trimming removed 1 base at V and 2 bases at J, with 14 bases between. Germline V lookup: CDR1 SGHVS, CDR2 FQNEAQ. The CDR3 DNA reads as TGTGCCAGCAGCTTAGTAGGCGAGGGCCTCAACACTGAAGCTTTCTTT. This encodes CASSLVGEGLNTEAFF.

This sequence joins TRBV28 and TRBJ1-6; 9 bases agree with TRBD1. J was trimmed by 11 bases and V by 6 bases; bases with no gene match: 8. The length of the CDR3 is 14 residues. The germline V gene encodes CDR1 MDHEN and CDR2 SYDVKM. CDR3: CASSPGQGAPPLHF. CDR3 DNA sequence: TGTGCCAGCAGCCCGGGACAGGGAGCCCCACCCCTCCACTTT.

The CDR3 region is CASSQQGMNTEAFF. As DNA, the CDR3 is TGTGCCAGCAGCCAACAGGGAATGAACACTGAAGCTTTCTTT. The chain links TRBV11-3 to TRBJ1-1; maybe TRBD1 (6 bases). Deletions cut 5 bases from V and 0 bases from J, with 10 bases between. This CDR3 has 14 residues. Germline CDR1 reads SGHNT; CDR2 reads YENEEA.

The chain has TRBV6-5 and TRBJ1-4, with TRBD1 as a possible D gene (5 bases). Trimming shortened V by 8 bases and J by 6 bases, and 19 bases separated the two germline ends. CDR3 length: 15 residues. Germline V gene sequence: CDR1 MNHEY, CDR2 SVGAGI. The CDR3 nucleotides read TGTGCCAGCGATCCTCAGGGCATCCCCTATGAAAAACTGTTTTTT. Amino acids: CASDPQGIPYEKLFF.

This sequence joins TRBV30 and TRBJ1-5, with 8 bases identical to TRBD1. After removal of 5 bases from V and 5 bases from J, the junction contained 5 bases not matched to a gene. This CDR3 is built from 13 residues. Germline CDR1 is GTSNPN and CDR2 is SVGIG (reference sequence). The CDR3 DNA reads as TGTGCCTGGCAGGACAGGGTGCATCAGCCCCAGCATTTT. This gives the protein CAWQDRVHQPQHF. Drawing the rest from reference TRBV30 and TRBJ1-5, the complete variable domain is SQTIHQWPATLVQPVGSPLSLECTVEGTSNPNLYWYRQAAGRGLQLLFYSVGIGQISSEVPQNLSASRPQDRQFILSSKKLLLSDSGFYLCAWQDRVHQPQHFGDGTRLSIL.

CDR3 amino acids: CASSPLSGGGNEQFF. CDR3 sequence (DNA): TGTGCCAGCAGCCCCCTGAGCGGGGGGGGCAATGAGCAGTTCTTC. The V and J genes are TRBV9 and TRBJ2-1, with 10 bases that match TRBD2. CDR3 length: 15 residues. The germline CDR1 and CDR2 sequences are SGDLS and YYNGEE. V gave up 4 bases and J gave up 6 bases; unmatched junction bases: 7. The entire variable domain, with the rest obtained from reference TRBV9 and TRBJ2-1, is as follows: DSGVTQTPKHLITATGQRVTLRCSPRSGDLSVYWYQQSLDQGLQFLIQYYNGEERAKGNILERFSAQQFPDLHSELNLSSLELGDSALYFCASSPLSGGGNEQFFGPGTRLTVL.

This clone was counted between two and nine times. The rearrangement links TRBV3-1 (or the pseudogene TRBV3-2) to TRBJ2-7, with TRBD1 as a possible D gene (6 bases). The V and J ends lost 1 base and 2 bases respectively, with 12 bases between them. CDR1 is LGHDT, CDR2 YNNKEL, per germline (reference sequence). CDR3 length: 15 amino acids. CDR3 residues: CASSQGGTPTYEQYF. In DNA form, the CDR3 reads TGTGCCAGCAGCCAAGGAGGGACACCCACCTACGAGCAGTACTTC.

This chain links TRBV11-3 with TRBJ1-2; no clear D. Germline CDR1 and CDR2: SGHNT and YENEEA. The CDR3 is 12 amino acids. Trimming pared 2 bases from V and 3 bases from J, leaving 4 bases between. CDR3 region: CASSLLDYGYTF. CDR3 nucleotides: TGTGCCAGCAGCTTACTCGACTATGGCTACACCTTC.

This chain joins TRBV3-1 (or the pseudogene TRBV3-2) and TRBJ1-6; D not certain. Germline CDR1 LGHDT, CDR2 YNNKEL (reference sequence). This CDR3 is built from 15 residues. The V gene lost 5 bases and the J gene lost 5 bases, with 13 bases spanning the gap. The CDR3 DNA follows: TGTGCCAGCAGCTTCGACCGGGAGGATAATTCACCCCTCCACTTT. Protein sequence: CASSFDREDNSPLHF.

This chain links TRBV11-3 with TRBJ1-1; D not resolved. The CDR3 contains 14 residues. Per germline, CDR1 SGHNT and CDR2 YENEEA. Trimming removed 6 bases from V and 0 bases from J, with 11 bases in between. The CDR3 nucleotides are TGTGCCAGCAGGTCACAAAACATGAACACTGAAGCTTTCTTT. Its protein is CASRSQNMNTEAFF.

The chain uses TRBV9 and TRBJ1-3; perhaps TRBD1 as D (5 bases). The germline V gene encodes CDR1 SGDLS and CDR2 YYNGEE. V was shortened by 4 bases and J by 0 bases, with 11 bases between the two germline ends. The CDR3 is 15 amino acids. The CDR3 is CASSPRGVSGNTIYF. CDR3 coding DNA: TGTGCCAGCAGCCCTCGGGGGGTCTCTGGAAACACCATATATTTT.

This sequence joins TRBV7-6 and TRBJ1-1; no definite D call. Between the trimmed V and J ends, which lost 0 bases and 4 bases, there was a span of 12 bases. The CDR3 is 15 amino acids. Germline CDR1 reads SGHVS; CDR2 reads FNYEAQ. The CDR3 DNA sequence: TGTGCCAGCAGCTTAGCGTTGGAGGGAGGCACTGAAGCTTTCTTT. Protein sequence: CASSLALEGGTEAFF.

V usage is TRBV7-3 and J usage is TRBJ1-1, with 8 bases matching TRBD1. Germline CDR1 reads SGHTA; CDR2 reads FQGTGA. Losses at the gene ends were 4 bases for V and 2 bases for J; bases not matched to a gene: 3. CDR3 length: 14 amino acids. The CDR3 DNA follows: TGTGCCAGCAGCTCTCAGGGGGCCAACACTGAAGCTTTCTTT. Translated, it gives CASSSQGANTEAFF.

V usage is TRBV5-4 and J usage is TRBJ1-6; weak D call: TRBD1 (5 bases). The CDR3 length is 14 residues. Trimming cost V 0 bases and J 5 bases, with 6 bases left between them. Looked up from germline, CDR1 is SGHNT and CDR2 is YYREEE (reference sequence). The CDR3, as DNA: TGTGCCAGCAGCTTGGGCAGGGATAATTCACCCCTCCACTTT. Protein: CASSLGRDNSPLHF.

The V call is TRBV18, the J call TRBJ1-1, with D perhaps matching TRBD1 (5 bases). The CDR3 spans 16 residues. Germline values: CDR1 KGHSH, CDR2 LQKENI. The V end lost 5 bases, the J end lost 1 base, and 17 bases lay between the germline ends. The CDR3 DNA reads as TGTGCCAGCTCAGAGTTTAAACAGGAATCGAACACTGAAGCTTTCTTT. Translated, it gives CASSEFKQESNTEAFF.